The clone carrying this T cell receptor (beta chain) was observed at least ten times. These data come from a study of CD8+CD57+ T cells in acquired aplastic anemia. Genomic DNA served as template for TCR beta VDJ and CDR3 profiling. TCRdb redid the calling of the reads with MiXCR, one entry per CDR3 protein. The table includes roughly 150,000 distinct CDR3 sequences, around 45% detected once. The CDR3 has 15 amino acids. Germline-derived CDR1 and CDR2 are ENHRY and SYGVKD. With 5 bases removed from V and 5 bases from J, the gap between germline ends came to 15 bases. The sequence was obtained from a human donor in good health. The sequencing input was sorted CD4+, CD8+, or CD8+CD57+ T cells (not recorded which) from PBMCs. The chain joins TRBV10-3 to TRBJ2-2; weak D call: TRBD1 (6 bases). This chain's CDR3 is CAISRQAPGTGELFF. The CDR3 DNA follows: TGTGCCATCAGTCGACAGGCCCCGGGAACCGGGGAGCTGTTTTTT.